This T cell receptor (beta chain) derives from a study of cytomegalovirus exposure and HLA in healthy donors (dated by TCRdb to about 2017). For context, the study as a whole: An earlier analysis of under 600 of the donors reported 250 to 300 Gb of sequence data and 120 million or so unique TCR beta sequences from 150 million to 200 million T cells. Among the roughly 400 genotyped donors, approximately 76% belonged to the genetic ancestry cluster associated with self-reported Caucasian donors. In a later genetic analysis, genome-wide SNP genotypes for about three fifths of the roughly 670 donors were used, and that subset was treated as a discovery cohort. The number of donors typed differed by locus, with 629-630 for A, B, C, DRB1 and DQB1, around 500 for DQA1, 600 to 610 for DPA1, and approximately 470 for DPB1. A later analysis re-analyzed previously published TCR beta repertoires from about 600 donors and added high-resolution HLA genotyping to study TCR occurrence patterns. All discovery cohort repertoires had been generated using a single sequencing platform. Using immunosequencing, the study profiled T cell repertoires from fewer than 850 subjects and related those repertoires to cytomegalovirus serostatus. Five DR-DQ haplotypes were handled as single units for association and clustering because linkage in the cohort was strong. Across about 380 genotyped donors of the cohort, an average of approximately 220,000 unique TCR beta nucleotide sequences per donor were sequenced, and roughly 18% of those sequences were non-productive. Rather than using new phenotypic data, the later analysis identified candidate immune exposures from TCR beta sequences and from how often those sequences occurred across donors. To predict cytomegalovirus infection status, the study brought together high-throughput TCR immunosequencing, statistical association of individual TCRs with disease status, and machine learning. Both class I and class II loci were covered by HLA typing, at four-digit resolution. The study was designed to test whether signatures of past pathogen exposure could be identified by cataloging public T cell receptors. An early release that covered about 600 HLA-typed donors contained 300 to 350 gigabases of sequencing data and 75 million to 100 million unique TCR sequences. A separate validation cohort of about 110 different subjects was used in addition to the 666-subject first cohort. An earlier analysis of nearly 600 of the donors applied high-throughput TCR beta sequencing to assess whether each TCR beta V gene segment acted as functional or pseudogenic. Donor age, sex, ethnicity and CMV serostatus were collected together with the repertoire data.

Broader findings and caveats from the paper: A later genetic analysis reported fewer N-insertions in productive TCRs among donors in an Asian-associated ancestry cluster than the roughly 720-donor mean. Linkage disequilibrium might explain the correlated functional status among segregating V segments, but an unknown experimental factor could not be ruled out. In an earlier analysis of 500 to 650 of the donors, most TCR beta V segments appeared in productive rearrangements about 90% or about 30% of the time, broadly matching IMGT annotations. In a later analysis, most CMV-associated TCR beta chains were found to appear HLA-restricted, with HLA associations seemingly driven largely by CMV exposure. When HLA alleles, especially DR and DQ, strongly co-occurred, attributing TCR associations to individual alleles was difficult. The earlier analysis of some 560 of the donors excluded roughly 17 rarely observed V segments, including chromosome 9 orphons, because counts were too low. In a later analysis, HLA-associated TCR beta chains were found to be more clonally expanded and to have lower generation probabilities than equally common non-associated chains. A further reported finding was that TCR beta sequences accurately predicted the HLA-A and HLA-B alleles for most subjects in the first cohort. According to a later analysis, TCR association rates differed among HLA loci, with DRB1 alleles showing the most associated TCRs and HLA-C alleles showing the fewest. A later analysis reported that several top co-occurrence clusters appeared linked to parvovirus B19, influenza, CMV and Epstein-Barr virus. Because HLA typing was unavailable for some donors at each locus, only the typed subset was used in association tests. In vitro tests confirmed that a few of the cytomegalovirus-associated TCR beta chains recognize cytomegalovirus antigens. A total of roughly 160 TCR beta chains were listed by the study as associated with cytomegalovirus. Roughly uniform sequencing depth across donors was assumed in presence/absence analyses, although this assumption may not hold. This cohort had only TCR beta chains sequenced, and the lack of alpha or paired-chain data limited which features could be detected. The sequencing pipeline was judged likely to have produced a cluster of highly shared sequence variants as a technical artifact. The only immune exposure information available for the cohort was CMV serostatus. A later analysis associated 15,000 to 20,000 TCR beta sequences with specific HLA alleles at a false discovery rate of 0.05. The classifier was reported to diagnose cytomegalovirus status with high specificity and sensitivity in both the original and validation cohorts. Across donors, most TCR sequences were observed very rarely, whereas some public TCRs were present in many individuals. An association between a missense DCLRE1C variant and V-gene and J-gene trimming of TCR beta chains was found in a later genetic analysis and replicated in an independent cohort. According to the authors, the approach could potentially be generalized to other disease states and immunological phenotypes. Some IMGT-functional V segments, including TRBV6-2 and TRBV6-3, could not be told apart with the 87-base-pair reads, so those segments were excluded.

The germline V gene encodes CDR1 GTSNPN and CDR2 SVGIG (reference sequence). The CDR3, from cysteine to phenylalanine, totals 13 residues. CDR3 DNA only is kept here, 39 bases in frame from base 1. V drops 0 bases and J drops 6 bases, leaving 11 bases in between. To note about this clone: Its antigen has not been determined. The sample holds no much larger clone one base away, and base qualities are not on file.

Library creation used the immunoSEQ multiplex PCR assay. For the multiplex PCR, a mixture combining 60 forward primers for TCR Vbeta segments and 13 reverse primers for TCR Jbeta segments was used. The CDR3 region of rearranged TCR beta genes was amplified from genomic DNA with a multiplex PCR assay. On the Illumina HiSeq System, the amplified TCR beta libraries were sequenced as 87-base-pair reads. In the paper's pipeline: A later analysis tallied roughly 80 million unique TCR beta chains across the 640 or so repertoires, and some 12 million of those chains were shared by two or more donors. Raw reads were error-corrected and collapsed into unique sequences with a nearest-neighbor algorithm that merged closely related sequences to remove PCR and sequencing errors. Alignment of CDR3 sequences to IMGT reference sequences was used to assign V, D and J gene segments. Each retained sequence needed at least a six-nucleotide match to both a V gene segment and a J gene segment. Rearrangements were classified as productive when the CDR3 lacked stop codons and remained in frame with V and J, and all other rearrangements were classified as non-productive. Following IMGT convention, CDR3 was defined as the stretch from the second conserved V-encoded cysteine to the conserved J-encoded phenylalanine. The earlier analysis of about 620 of the donors excluded sequences that lacked an unambiguous match to a single V gene segment. An earlier analysis of 550 to 650 of the donors classified V segments as functional when productive rearrangements were above 56.7% and as segregating when the standard deviation between donors was above 5%. A statistical classification framework was built to diagnose cytomegalovirus status from the catalog of TCR beta chain sequences. In a later analysis, TCR nucleotide sequences were compared against IMGT/GENE-DB human TR gene sequences so that V and J genes could be assigned. In a later analysis, CDR3 sequences and most-parsimonious VDJ recombination scenarios were assigned using the TCRdist pipeline. A later analysis defined each TCR beta chain by its CDR3 amino acid sequence plus V-gene family, and excluded reads lacking a unique V-gene family. In a later analysis, some 600 highly shared, low-generation-probability nucleotide sequences were removed to address suspected cross-contamination and a sequencing artifact. In a later analysis, a clonal expansion index was calculated for each public chain from normalized within-repertoire ranks of inferred template counts. A later analysis computed generation probabilities with a VDJ recombination model fitted to out-of-frame rearrangements, and checked the results against IGoR. Hypergeometric tests were used in a later analysis to score TCR-TCR, TCR-HLA and TCR-CMV co-occurrence, with a repertoire-size bias correction applied to the TCR pairs. False discovery rates were estimated in a later analysis by permuting HLA or CMV assignments 20 times. In a later analysis, co-occurring TCRs were grouped using DBSCAN, and TCRdist sequence similarity was added for clustering within HLA-allele-positive subsets. Co-occurrence clustering excluded repertoires with fewer than 30,000 or more than 120,000 public chains, plus five with anomalous nucleotide sharing. This immuneACCESS table, as held by TCRdb, lists in-frame sequences with V and J called but not all clones. Of the missing ones, under half trace to an unresolved V gene in checked studies; the others have no known cause. V and J calls plus clone size are reproduced from that table; the DNA served to infer D and trimming. This sample comprises about 150,000 clones, 70% to 90% of them detected only once. Roughly 5.3% of the sample lies in the top ten.

The cohort was made up of about 670 healthy bone marrow donors. At the time of sampling, all cohort members were nominally healthy, though unrecorded immune exposures were likely present. The donor tested CMV seropositive, placing the donor among the roughly 270 seropositive members of the cohort. A peripheral blood sample was provided by each donor, and peripheral blood mononuclear cells were used for TCR beta sequencing. Genomic DNA extraction from the blood cell samples was performed with the Qiagen DNeasy Blood Extraction Kit. This sequence uses TRBV30 and TRBJ1-1; the D segment could be TRBD1, given 6 matching bases. The sequencing input was PBMCs. This clonotype was sampled from a woman aged 40-49 years in good health and CMV-seropositive. The base sequence is TGTGCCTGGAGTGTATTACAGGGCGCTGAAGCTTTCTTT. This codes for CAWSVLQGAEAFF.